Below are 29 T cell receptor beta chains sequenced from a single sample in a study of OX40 agonist ivuxolimab in advanced cancers. Generated by immunoSEQ multiplex PCR, the TCRdb table keeps only in-frame clones and is missing some. The table has approximately 76,000 clones, under 95% seen once. The sequencing used CD4+ or CD8+ T cells sorted from blood, collected in a trial of the OX40 agonist ivuxolimab. Receptors were obtained from an adult with an advanced solid tumor such as melanoma, head and neck, liver or kidney cancer.

This chain joins TRBV19 and TRBJ1-1, with TRBD1 as a possible D gene (5 bases). The germline CDR1 and CDR2 sequences are LNHDA and SQIVND (reference sequence). This CDR3 is 12 amino acids long. Trimming stripped 6 bases from V and 3 bases from J, with 8 bases between. CDR3 sequence (DNA): TGTGCCAGTAGGAGGGGTGACACTGAAGCTTTCTTT. Encoded protein: CASRRGDTEAFF.

V usage is TRBV18 and J usage is TRBJ2-2; either TRBD1 or TRBD2 may fit D (5 bases each). CDR1 and CDR2 (germline): KGHSH, LQKENI. The CDR3 consists of 15 residues. Deletions cut 2 bases from V and 7 bases from J, with 14 bases between. The CDR3 loop is CASSPTMGRGGELFF. The CDR3 nucleotides read TGTGCCAGCTCACCAACAATGGGACGGGGCGGGGAGCTGTTTTTT.

The chain joins TRBV4-1 to TRBJ2-3; 8 nucleotides line up with TRBD1. CDR3 length: 15 residues. Germline CDR1 reads MGHRA; CDR2 reads YSYEKL. Unmatched junction bases numbered 6, after V lost 2 bases and J lost 5 bases. The CDR3 coding sequence is TGCGCCAGCAGCCAACCGGACAGGGTGTTAGATACGCAGTATTTT. Translation gives CASSQPDRVLDTQYF.

V usage is TRBV7-9 and J usage is TRBJ1-3; the D gene is possibly TRBD1 (5 bases). This CDR3 is built from 15 residues. The V gene's germline CDR1 is SEHNR and CDR2 FQNEAQ (reference sequence). The V gene lost 5 bases and the J gene lost 7 bases, with 18 bases spanning the gap. CDR3 sequence reads: CASSTTSGTWNTIYF. The CDR3 region has the DNA TGTGCCAGCAGCACGACCTCCGGGACCTGGAACACCATATATTTT.

The chain employs TRBV9 and TRBJ1-1; possibly TRBD1 for D (5 bases). CDR1 and CDR2 (germline): SGDLS, YYNGEE. Trimming took off 5 bases at V and 1 base at J, with 9 bases between the two ends. The CDR3 length is 13 residues. In DNA, the CDR3 is TGTGCCAGCAGTCCTACAGGGAACACTGAAGCTTTCTTT. This codes for CASSPTGNTEAFF.

The chain employs TRBV30 and TRBJ2-5; no clear D. CDR3 length: 11 residues. In germline, CDR1 is GTSNPN, CDR2 SVGIG (reference sequence). V was clipped by 3 bases and J by 9 bases, with 11 bases between them. This CDR3 is CAWRANWAQYF. The DNA for the CDR3 is TGTGCCTGGAGGGCAAATTGGGCCCAGTACTTC.

The chain joins TRBV6-5 to TRBJ2-7; 8 nucleotides line up with TRBD1. This CDR3 region has 15 residues. The ends lost 2 bases at V and 2 bases at J; junction bases unmatched: 5. Germline CDR1 is MNHEY and CDR2 is SVGAGI. CDR3 protein: CASSYATGDPYEQYF. The DNA for the CDR3 is TGTGCCAGCAGTTACGCGACAGGGGATCCCTACGAGCAGTACTTC.

The chain employs TRBV27 and TRBJ1-1; D may be TRBD1 (5 bases). V dropped 2 bases and J dropped 4 bases, with 11 bases sitting between them. The germline V gene has CDR1 MNHEY and CDR2 SMNVEV (reference sequence). This CDR3 comprises 14 residues. CDR3 in amino acids: CASSLAHGGTEAFF. The CDR3 DNA sequence: TGTGCCAGCAGTTTAGCCCACGGGGGCACTGAAGCTTTCTTT.

The chain is built from TRBV7-9 and TRBJ1-1; TRBD1 might be the D (5 bases). Germline-derived CDR1 and CDR2 are SEHNR and FQNEAQ (reference sequence). Trimming took off 5 bases at V and 7 bases at J, with 23 bases between the two ends. This CDR3 is built from 16 residues. The CDR3 sequence is CASSPFWDRGEGEAFF. The CDR3 DNA sequence: TGTGCCAGCAGCCCGTTTTGGGACCGCGGGGAGGGTGAAGCTTTCTTT.

V usage is TRBV6-5 and J usage is TRBJ2-1; D may be TRBD1 (7 bases). From germline, CDR1 is MNHEY and CDR2 SVGAGI. This CDR3 is built from 16 residues. V was shortened by 0 bases and J by 2 bases, with 11 bases between the two germline ends. The CDR3 bases are TGTGCCAGCAGTTACTCGGGCAGGGGGGCCTACAATGAGCAGTTCTTC. It translates to CASSYSGRGAYNEQFF.

This chain connects TRBV27 to TRBJ1-2; tentative D call: TRBD1 (5 bases). Looked up from germline, CDR1 is MNHEY and CDR2 is SMNVEV (reference sequence). The V gene lost 5 bases and the J gene lost 10 bases, with 17 bases spanning the gap. This CDR3 has 13 amino acids. CDR3 DNA: TGTGCCAGCAGTATTAATTCACCAGGGCCCTACACCTTC. Amino acid sequence: CASSINSPGPYTF.

The chain employs TRBV5-4 and TRBJ2-7, with 9 bases fitting TRBD1. CDR3 length: 17 amino acids. Germline values: CDR1 SGHNT, CDR2 YYREEE (reference sequence). Trimming at V came to 0 bases and at J to 3 bases, leaving 10 bases not matched to a gene. The CDR3 DNA reads TGTGCCAGCAGCTTGGTTCGGACAGGGGTATTAAACTACGAGCAGTACTTC. Translation gives CASSLVRTGVLNYEQYF.

This clone ranks as medium-sized. The V gene is TRBV7-2, the J gene TRBJ1-2; D is possibly TRBD1 (5 bases). The V end was cut by 5 bases, the J end by 8 bases, with 21 bases between. Germline loops: CDR1 SGHTA, CDR2 FQGNSA. This CDR3 is built from 15 residues. CDR3 nucleotides: TGTGCCAGCAGCCCCGGGGGGGGGTCAGCGTGGGGCTACACCTTC. This gives the protein CASSPGGGSAWGYTF. Supplemented by reference TRBV7-2 and TRBJ1-2, the full variable domain reads GAGVSQSPSNKVTEKGKDVELRCDPISGHTALYWYRQSLGQGLEFLIYFQGNSAPDKSGLPSDRFSAERTGGSVSTLTIQRTQQEDSAVYLCASSPGGGSAWGYTFGSGTRLTVV.

The CDR3 DNA is TGTGCCAGCAGCGCAGGAGGGGGGTTGAACACTGAAGCTTTCTTT. This gives the protein CASSAGGGLNTEAFF. The rearrangement joins TRBV9 to TRBJ1-1, with D maybe TRBD1 (6 bases). Trimming stripped 3 bases from V and 0 bases from J, with 12 bases between. The V gene's germline CDR1 is SGDLS and CDR2 YYNGEE. The CDR3 consists of 15 residues. The full variable domain, rest sourced from reference TRBV9 and TRBJ1-1, is DSGVTQTPKHLITATGQRVTLRCSPRSGDLSVYWYQQSLDQGLQFLIQYYNGEERAKGNILERFSAQQFPDLHSELNLSSLELGDSALYFCASSAGGGLNTEAFFGQGTRLTVV.

The chain uses TRBV7-9 and TRBJ1-2; perhaps TRBD1 as D (6 bases). Germline CDR1 reads SEHNR; CDR2 reads FQNEAQ (reference sequence). V gave up 5 bases and J gave up 8 bases, with 24 bases separating them. There are 16 residues in the CDR3. The CDR3 spells CASSPAAGAPLLGYTF. In DNA, the CDR3 is TGTGCCAGCAGCCCCGCGGCAGGGGCACCGCTTCTAGGCTACACCTTC.

This sequence joins TRBV19 and TRBJ1-2; TRBD1 agrees at 7 bases. Per the germline V gene, CDR1 is LNHDA and CDR2 is SQIVND (reference sequence). The CDR3 sequence is 12 residues long. The trim removed 7 bases at V and 8 bases at J, leaving 7 bases unmatched. CDR3: CASNTGAEGYTF. DNA of the CDR3: TGTGCCAGTAATACAGGGGCGGAGGGCTACACCTTC.

Regarding this clone: Additional DNA sequences in this sample encode the identical CDR3. V is TRBV7-9 and J is TRBJ2-2; a weak D match, TRBD2 (6 bases). The V and J ends lost 5 bases and 8 bases respectively, with 12 bases between them. CDR1 and CDR2 (germline): SEHNR, FQNEAQ (reference sequence). This CDR3 contains 13 residues. CDR3 bases: TGTGCCAGCAGCCCGACGGGGACTGGGGAGCTGTTTTTT. Its translation is CASSPTGTGELFF.

The chain combines TRBV4-1 with TRBJ2-3; 10 bases agree with TRBD2. Germline-derived CDR1 and CDR2 are MGHRA and YSYEKL. Trimming at V came to 0 bases and at J to 5 bases, leaving 14 bases not matched to a gene. The CDR3 sequence is 19 residues long. CDR3 nucleotides: TGCGCCAGCAGCCAAGATGGGAAACCGAGCGGGGGGGCGGGAGATACGCAGTATTTT. As protein: CASSQDGKPSGGAGDTQYF.

As for this clone: This could be a read error, since a much larger clone is one nucleotide away. This chain uses TRBV5-4 with TRBJ2-7, with 7 bases aligning to TRBD2. The CDR3 has 12 residues. Germline V gene sequence: CDR1 SGHNT, CDR2 YYREEE (reference sequence). V lost 6 bases to trimming and J lost 7 bases; unmatched junction nucleotides: 7. The CDR3 DNA reads TGTGCCAGCAACCCCAGCGGGGAAGAGCAGTACTTC. Translation: CASNPSGEEQYF.

The gene calls are TRBV5-1 and TRBJ2-1, with 9 bases that match TRBD2. The junction had 7 bases not matched to a gene; V was cut back by 0 bases and J by 9 bases. The CDR3 runs 15 residues. CDR1 SGHRS and CDR2 YFSETQ come from the germline V gene. CDR3 residues: CASSLAGGGAIEQFF. Here the CDR3 DNA reads TGCGCCAGCAGCTTGGCGGGCGGGGGGGCCATTGAGCAGTTCTTC.

The chain joins TRBV4-2 to TRBJ2-2, with TRBD2 matching 16 bases. The V and J ends lost 8 bases and 2 bases, in that order; junction bases with no gene match: 8. Germline lookup yields CDR1 LGHNA and CDR2 YNFKEQ. The CDR3 runs to 18 residues. CDR3 sequence: CASRGTSGGEPNTGELFF. DNA of the CDR3: TGTGCCAGCCGAGGGACTAGCGGGGGGGAGCCAAACACCGGGGAGCTGTTTTTT.

This chain uses TRBV7-9 with TRBJ2-2; D gene ambiguous. V lost 1 base and J 4 bases, leaving 7 bases between the germline ends. CDR1 SEHNR and CDR2 FQNEAQ come from the germline V gene (reference sequence). The length of the CDR3 is 14 residues. The CDR3 sequence is CASSLVVGTGELFF. In DNA, the CDR3 is TGTGCCAGCAGCTTAGTGGTGGGCACCGGGGAGCTGTTTTTT. Complete variable domain (other parts from reference TRBV7-9 and TRBJ2-2): DTGVSQNPRHKITKRGQNVTFRCDPISEHNRLYWYRQTLGQGPEFLTYFQNEAQLEKSRLLSDRFSAERPKGSFSTLEIQRTEQGDSAMYLCASSLVVGTGELFFGEGSRLTVL.

J is TRBJ2-7 and V is TRBV6-6; TRBD1 matches 7 bases. CDR1 and CDR2 (germline): MNHNY, SVGAGI (reference sequence). The J segment lost 2 bases and the V segment lost 7 bases, leaving 8 bases of the junction unmatched. The CDR3 runs to 14 residues. For the CDR3, the DNA is TGTGCCAGCAACCAACAGGGGCCTACCTACGAGCAGTACTTC. Translation: CASNQQGPTYEQYF.

Notes on this clone: One junction end does not reproduce the germline sequence, and a read error may be involved. The chain joins TRBV4-1 to TRBJ1-1; 9 nucleotides match TRBD1. CDR1 and CDR2 from the germline V gene are MGHRA and YSYEKL. The CDR3 loop spans 15 amino acids. The CDR3 sequence: CASSQGPGQGTKAFF. The CDR3 DNA is TGCGCCAGCAGCCAAGGTCCGGGACAGGGCACTAAAGCTTTCTTT.

The chain couples TRBV19 to TRBJ2-7; D not resolved. V dropped 1 base and J dropped 0 bases, with 7 bases sitting between them. The CDR3 is 14 residues long. From germline, CDR1 is LNHDA and CDR2 SQIVND (reference sequence). CDR3 DNA sequence: TGTGCCAGTAGTATAGTTGGCAACTCCTACGAGCAGTACTTC. Protein: CASSIVGNSYEQYF.

The rearrangement links TRBV19 to TRBJ2-7; TRBD1 agrees at 7 bases. CDR3 length: 15 amino acids. Unmatched junction bases numbered 6, after V lost 2 bases and J lost 2 bases. Germline V CDR1 and CDR2: LNHDA, SQIVND (reference sequence). This CDR3 is CASSISQGVPYEQYF. DNA for the CDR3: TGTGCCAGTAGTATATCTCAGGGGGTTCCCTACGAGCAGTACTTC. Filled out from reference TRBV19 and TRBJ2-7, the complete variable domain reads DGGITQSPKYLFRKEGQNVTLSCEQNLNHDAMYWYRQDPGQGLRLIYYSQIVNDFQKGDIAEGYSVSREKKESFPLTVTSAQKNPTAFYLCASSISQGVPYEQYFGPGTRLTVT.

The rearrangement links TRBV19 to TRBJ2-1, with 7 bases identical to TRBD2. The CDR3 runs 12 residues. The junction had 3 bases not matched to a gene; V was cut back by 7 bases and J by 6 bases. Germline V gene lookup returns CDR1 LNHDA and CDR2 SQIVND (reference sequence). CDR3 nucleotides: TGTGCCAGTAACGCGGGGGTCAATGAGCAGTTCTTC. Translated, it gives CASNAGVNEQFF.

This sequence joins TRBV27 and TRBJ1-5, with 7 positions matching TRBD1. The CDR3 runs 15 residues. The V and J ends lost 5 bases and 0 bases, in that order; junction bases with no gene match: 4. From germline, CDR1 is MNHEY and CDR2 SMNVEV (reference sequence). CDR3 DNA: TGTGCCAGCAGTCCGGGGACAGTTAGCAATCAGCCCCAGCATTTT. Protein sequence: CASSPGTVSNQPQHF.

This clone has only one observation. The chain's CDR3 is CASSLPLTRDDSYEQYF. The CDR3 region has the DNA TGTGCCAGCAGCTTACCACTCACCAGGGACGACTCCTACGAGCAGTACTTC. V gene TRBV7-9 combines with J gene TRBJ2-7; D possibly matches TRBD1 or TRBD2 (5 bases each). V lost 2 bases and J lost 0, with 17 bases in between. The CDR3 contains 17 residues. The germline V gene has CDR1 SEHNR and CDR2 FQNEAQ (reference sequence).